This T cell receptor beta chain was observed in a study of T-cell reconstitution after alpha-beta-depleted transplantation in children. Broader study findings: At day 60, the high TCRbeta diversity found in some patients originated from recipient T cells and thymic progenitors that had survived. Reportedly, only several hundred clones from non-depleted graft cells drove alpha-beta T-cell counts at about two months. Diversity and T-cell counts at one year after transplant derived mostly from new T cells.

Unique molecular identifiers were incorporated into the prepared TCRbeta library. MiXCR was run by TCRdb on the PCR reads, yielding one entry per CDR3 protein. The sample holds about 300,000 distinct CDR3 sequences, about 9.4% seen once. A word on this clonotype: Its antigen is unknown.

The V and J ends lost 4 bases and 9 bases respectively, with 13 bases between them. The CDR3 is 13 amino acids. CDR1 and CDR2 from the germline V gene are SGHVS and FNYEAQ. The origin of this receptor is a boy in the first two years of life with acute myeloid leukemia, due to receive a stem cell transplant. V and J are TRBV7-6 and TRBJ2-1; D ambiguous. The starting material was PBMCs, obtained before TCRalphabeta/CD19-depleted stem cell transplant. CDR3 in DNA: TGTGCCAGCAGCTCTCTCATGTTACCTGAGCAGTTCTTC. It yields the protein CASSSLMLPEQFF.